The 2 T cell receptor beta chains reported below all come from one sample, sequenced in a study of blood T cell repertoires in COVID-19. Profiled with immunoSEQ multiplex PCR; TCRdb holds only in-frame clones, not every one. The sample contains approximately 51,000 clones, roughly 84% of which appear only once. The sample consisted of peripheral blood. These receptors all come from a man aged 45-60 years with active COVID-19.

The genes are TRBV29-1 and TRBJ1-2, with unresolved D. The germline gives CDR1 SQVTM, CDR2 ANQGSEA. This CDR3 contains 11 residues. Trimming cost V 5 bases and J 2 bases, with 6 bases left between them. Here the CDR3 reads CSVLQNYGYTF. The CDR3 DNA reads as TGCAGCGTTCTCCAGAACTATGGCTACACCTTC.

This chain joins TRBV6-5 and TRBJ2-7; 9 bases are a match to TRBD1. The V segment lost 6 bases and the J segment 4 bases; nucleotides outside the gene matches: 7. In germline, CDR1 is MNHEY, CDR2 SVGAGI. The CDR3 has 14 amino acids. CDR3 in amino acids: CASRSGTGLYEQYF. The CDR3 coding sequence is TGTGCCAGCAGGTCCGGGACAGGGCTATACGAGCAGTACTTC.